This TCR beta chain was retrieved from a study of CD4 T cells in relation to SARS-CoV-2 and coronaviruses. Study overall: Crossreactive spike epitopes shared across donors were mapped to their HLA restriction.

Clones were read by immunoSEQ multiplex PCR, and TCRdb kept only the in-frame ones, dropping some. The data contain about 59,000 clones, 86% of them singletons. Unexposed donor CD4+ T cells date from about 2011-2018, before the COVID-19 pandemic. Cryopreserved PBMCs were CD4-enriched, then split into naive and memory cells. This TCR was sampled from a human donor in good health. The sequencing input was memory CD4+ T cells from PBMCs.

CDR3 coding DNA: TGTGCCAGCAGCTTAGGACAGGGGGTAGATACGCAGTATTTT. Protein product: CASSLGQGVDTQYF. The chain couples TRBV5-8 to TRBJ2-3; 10 bases line up with TRBD1. V gave up 2 bases and J gave up 5 bases; unmatched junction bases: 2. The CDR3 has 14 residues. The germline CDR1 and CDR2 sequences are SGHTS and YDEGEE.